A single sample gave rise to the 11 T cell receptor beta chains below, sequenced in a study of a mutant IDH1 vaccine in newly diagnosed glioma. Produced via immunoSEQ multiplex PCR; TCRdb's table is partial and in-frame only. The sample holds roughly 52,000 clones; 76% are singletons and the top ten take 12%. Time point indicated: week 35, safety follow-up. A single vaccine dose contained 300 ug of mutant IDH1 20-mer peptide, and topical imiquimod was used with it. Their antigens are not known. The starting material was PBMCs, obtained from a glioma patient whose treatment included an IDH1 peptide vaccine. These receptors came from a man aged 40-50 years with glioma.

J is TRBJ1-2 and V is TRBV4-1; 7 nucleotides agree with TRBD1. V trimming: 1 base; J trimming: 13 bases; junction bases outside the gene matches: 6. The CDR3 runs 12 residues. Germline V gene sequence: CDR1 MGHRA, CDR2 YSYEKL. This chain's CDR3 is CASSQGGRGTTF. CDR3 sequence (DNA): TGCGCCAGCAGCCAAGGTGGCAGGGGGACCACCTTC.

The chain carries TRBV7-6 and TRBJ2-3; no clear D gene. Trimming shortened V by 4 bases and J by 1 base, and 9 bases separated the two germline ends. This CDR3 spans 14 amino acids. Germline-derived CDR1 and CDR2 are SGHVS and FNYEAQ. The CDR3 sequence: CASSSVGGTDTQYF. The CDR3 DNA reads TGTGCCAGCAGCTCCGTTGGGGGCACAGATACGCAGTATTTT. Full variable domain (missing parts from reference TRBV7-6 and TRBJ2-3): GAGVSQSPRYKVTKRGQDVALRCDPISGHVSLYWYRQALGQGPEFLTYFNYEAQQDKSGLPNDRFSAERPEGSISTLTIQRTEQRDSAMYRCASSSVGGTDTQYFGPGTRLTVL.

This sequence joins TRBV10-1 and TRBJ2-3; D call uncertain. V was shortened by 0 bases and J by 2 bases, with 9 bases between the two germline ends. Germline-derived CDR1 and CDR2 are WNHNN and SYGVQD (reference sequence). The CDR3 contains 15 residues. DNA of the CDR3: TGCGCCAGCAGTGAGTCTGCGACTCCCACAGATACGCAGTATTTT. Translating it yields CASSESATPTDTQYF.

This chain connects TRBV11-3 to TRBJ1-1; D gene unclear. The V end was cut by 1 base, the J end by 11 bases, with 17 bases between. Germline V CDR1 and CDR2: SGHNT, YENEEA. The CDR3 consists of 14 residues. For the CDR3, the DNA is TGTGCCAGCAGCTTAGTCCCGGGTTCCTCGGTGGCTTTCTTT. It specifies CASSLVPGSSVAFF.

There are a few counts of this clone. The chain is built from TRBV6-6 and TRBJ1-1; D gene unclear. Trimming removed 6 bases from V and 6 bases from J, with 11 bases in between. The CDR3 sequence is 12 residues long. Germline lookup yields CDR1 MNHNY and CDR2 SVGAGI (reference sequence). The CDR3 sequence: CASRVISAEAFF. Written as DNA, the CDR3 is TGTGCCAGCAGGGTCATCTCCGCTGAAGCTTTCTTT.

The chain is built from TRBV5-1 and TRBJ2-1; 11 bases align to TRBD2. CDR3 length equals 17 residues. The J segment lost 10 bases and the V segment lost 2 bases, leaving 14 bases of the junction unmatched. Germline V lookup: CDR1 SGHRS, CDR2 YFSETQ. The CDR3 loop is CASSLGLAGGLWREQFF. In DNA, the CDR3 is TGCGCCAGCAGCTTAGGGCTAGCGGGAGGCCTCTGGAGAGAGCAGTTCTTC.

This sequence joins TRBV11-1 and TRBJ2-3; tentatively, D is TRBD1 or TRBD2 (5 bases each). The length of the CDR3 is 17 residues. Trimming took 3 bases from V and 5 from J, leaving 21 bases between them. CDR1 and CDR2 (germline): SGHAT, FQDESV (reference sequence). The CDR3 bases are TGTGCCAGCAGCTTGGGGACGGGCCGGTGGTCAGGAGATACGCAGTATTTT. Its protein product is CASSLGTGRWSGDTQYF.

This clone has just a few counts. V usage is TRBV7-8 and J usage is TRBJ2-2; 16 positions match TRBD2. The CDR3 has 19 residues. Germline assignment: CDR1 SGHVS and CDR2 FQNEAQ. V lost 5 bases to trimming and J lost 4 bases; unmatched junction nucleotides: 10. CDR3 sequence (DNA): TGTGCCAGCAGCGCGCGAAGGGGACTAGCGGGAGGGGTCACCGGGGAGCTGTTTTTT. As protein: CASSARRGLAGGVTGELFF.

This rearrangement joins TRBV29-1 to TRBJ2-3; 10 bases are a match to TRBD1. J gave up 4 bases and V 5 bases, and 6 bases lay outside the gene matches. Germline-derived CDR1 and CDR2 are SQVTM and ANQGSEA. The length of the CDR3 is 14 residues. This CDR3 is CSVTGTGEADTQYF. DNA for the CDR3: TGCAGCGTTACCGGGACAGGGGAGGCAGATACGCAGTATTTT.

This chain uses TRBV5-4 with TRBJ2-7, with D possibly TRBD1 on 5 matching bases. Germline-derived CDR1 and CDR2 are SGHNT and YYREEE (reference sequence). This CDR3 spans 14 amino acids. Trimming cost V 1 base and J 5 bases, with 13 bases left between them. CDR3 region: CASSLWQGTHEQYF. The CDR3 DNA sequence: TGTGCCAGCAGCTTGTGGCAGGGTACCCACGAGCAGTACTTC.

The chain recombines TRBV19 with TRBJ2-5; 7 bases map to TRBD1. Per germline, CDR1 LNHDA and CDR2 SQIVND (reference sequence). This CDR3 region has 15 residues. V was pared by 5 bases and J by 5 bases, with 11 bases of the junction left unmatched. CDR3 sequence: CASSPYLGGLETQYF. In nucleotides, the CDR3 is TGTGCCAGTAGTCCCTACCTAGGGGGCCTTGAGACCCAGTACTTC.